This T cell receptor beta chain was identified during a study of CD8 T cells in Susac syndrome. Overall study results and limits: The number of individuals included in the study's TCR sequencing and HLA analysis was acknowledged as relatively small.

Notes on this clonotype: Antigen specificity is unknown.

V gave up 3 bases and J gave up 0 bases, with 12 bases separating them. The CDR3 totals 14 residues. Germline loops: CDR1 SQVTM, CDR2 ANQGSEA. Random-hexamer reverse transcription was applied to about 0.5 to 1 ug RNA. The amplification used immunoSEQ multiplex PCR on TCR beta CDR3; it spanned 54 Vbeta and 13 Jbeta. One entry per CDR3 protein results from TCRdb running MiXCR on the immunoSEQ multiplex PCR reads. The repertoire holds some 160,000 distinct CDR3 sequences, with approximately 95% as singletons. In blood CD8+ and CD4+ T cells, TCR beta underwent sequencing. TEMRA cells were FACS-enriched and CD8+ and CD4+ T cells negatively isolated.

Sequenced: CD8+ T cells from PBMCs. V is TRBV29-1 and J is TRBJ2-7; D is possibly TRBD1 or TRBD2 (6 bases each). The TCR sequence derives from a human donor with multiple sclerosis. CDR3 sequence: CSVDIRGASYEQYF. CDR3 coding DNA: TGCAGCGTTGACATAAGGGGGGCCTCCTACGAGCAGTACTTC.